This T cell receptor (beta chain) was sequenced during a study of beta chain features in type 1 diabetes. This clone was seen many times. Expressed TCRB transcripts were sequenced because the entire RNA isolate underwent reverse transcription. Using immunoSEQ multiplex PCR, the repertoire was profiled, and TCRdb retains in-frame clones only, with some absent. Altogether roughly 140,000 clones are present, over 7.5% being singletons, with the ten largest covering nearly 0.65%. The clonotype originates from a young man in good health. Sequences were obtained from central memory CD4+ T cells from blood.

The CDR3 coding sequence is TGTGCCAGTGGACAGGAGATATCTGGGGCCAACGTCCTGACTTTC. It specifies CASGQEISGANVLTF. The rearrangement links TRBV18 to TRBJ2-6; 7 nucleotides line up with TRBD1. CDR3 size: 15 residues. Germline loops: CDR1 KGHSH, CDR2 LQKENI. J lost 1 base, V lost 9 bases, and 6 bases had no gene match.